Listed below are T cell receptor beta chains from one sample, sequenced in a study of identical twins. TCRdb independently ran MiXCR on the 5' RACE reads; one entry per CDR3 protein. The table records approximately 590,000 distinct CDR3 sequences, 9% to 10% of them present only once. These data also formed part of another study, on yellow fever vaccine responses in identical twins.

Sequences were obtained from PBMCs. The source of these receptors is a woman aged 18 to 35 in good health. Each CDR3 is given with its conserved first and last residue. D genes are given only for firm matches.

TRBV10-3	TRBJ2-7	TRBD2	CATAAGTRDEQYF
TRBV28	TRBJ2-7	TRBD2	CASRGGLANYEQYF
TRBV12-5	TRBJ2-5	TRBD2	CASGLAGLAGGPETQYF
TRBV29-1	TRBJ2-3	NA	CSVEGTLSTDTQYF
TRBV6-5	TRBJ1-1	NA	CASSFPGQPNTEAFF
TRBV7-9	TRBJ2-7	NA	CASSKPGRGSYEQYF
TRBV18	TRBJ2-7	TRBD2	CASSPAGTSIYEQYF
TRBV15	TRBJ2-7	TRBD2	CATSTGWASGSSGQYF
TRBV7-9	TRBJ1-1	NA	CASSPIPGVSTEAFF
TRBV10-3	TRBJ2-2	NA	CAISDRHTSTGELFF
TRBV14	TRBJ2-7	NA	CASSQDLRADEQYF
TRBV5-4	TRBJ2-5	TRBD1	CASSTFRDRPQETQYF
TRBV23-1	TRBJ1-5	TRBD1	CASSLEDRGWNQPQHF
TRBV7-9	TRBJ1-1	NA	CASSLDTAFF
TRBV5-6	TRBJ2-7	TRBD2	CASGRGLAGGYEQYF
TRBV4-1	TRBJ2-2	NA	CASSQEGRGGTGELFF
TRBV18	TRBJ2-1	NA	CASSPRDRDHNEQFF
TRBV12-3/TRBV12-4	TRBJ2-1	TRBD1	CASSSSQGDSYNEQFF
TRBV28	TRBJ2-3	TRBD1	CASSTDRDPDTQYF
TRBV6-5	TRBJ2-1	TRBD1	CASSYSTGYNEQFF
TRBV20-1	TRBJ2-1	TRBD2	CSATGDFGRAGNEQFF
TRBV20-1	TRBJ1-2	NA	CSARDLRGVGYTF
TRBV5-1	TRBJ2-5	NA	CASSSGTWGPQETQYF
TRBV6-1	TRBJ1-1	NA	CASSEGRVSYTEAFF
TRBV6-9	TRBJ2-1	NA	CATSYFYPGPRGDTREALTLFF
TRBV25-1	TRBJ1-1	NA	CASSVPGNTEAFF
TRBV20-1	TRBJ2-5	NA	CSARRSPTVETQYF
TRBV7-2	TRBJ2-7	NA	CASSSQSRRQGLYEQYF
TRBV7-9	TRBJ2-1	TRBD1	CASNLDRYNEQFF
TRBV5-6	TRBJ2-7	TRBD2	CASSLGESRRGRTYEQYF